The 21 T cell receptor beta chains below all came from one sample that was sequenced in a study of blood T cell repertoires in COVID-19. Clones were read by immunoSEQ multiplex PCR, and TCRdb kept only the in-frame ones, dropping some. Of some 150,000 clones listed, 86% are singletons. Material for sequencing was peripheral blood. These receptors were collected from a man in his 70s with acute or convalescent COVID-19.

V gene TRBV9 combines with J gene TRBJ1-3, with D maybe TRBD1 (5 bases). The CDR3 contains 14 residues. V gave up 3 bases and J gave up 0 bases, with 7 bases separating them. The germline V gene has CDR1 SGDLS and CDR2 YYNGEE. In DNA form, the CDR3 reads TGTGCCAGCAGCGACGACAGCTCTGGAAACACCATATATTTT. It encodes CASSDDSSGNTIYF.

The CDR3 coding sequence is TGTGCCAGCAGTTTCGGTCTCGTGACTGAAGCTTTCTTT. Its protein product is CASSFGLVTEAFF. The genes are TRBV27 and TRBJ1-1; D unresolved. Germline loops: CDR1 MNHEY, CDR2 SMNVEV (reference sequence). V shed 3 bases and J shed 5 bases, with 10 bases lying between them. The CDR3 extends over 13 amino acids.

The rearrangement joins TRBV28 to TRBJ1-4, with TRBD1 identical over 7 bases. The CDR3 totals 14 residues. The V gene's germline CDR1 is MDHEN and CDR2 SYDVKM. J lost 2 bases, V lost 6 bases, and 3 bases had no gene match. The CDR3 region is CASRLGGTNEKLFF. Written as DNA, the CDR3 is TGTGCCAGCAGACTAGGGGGCACTAATGAAAAACTGTTTTTT.

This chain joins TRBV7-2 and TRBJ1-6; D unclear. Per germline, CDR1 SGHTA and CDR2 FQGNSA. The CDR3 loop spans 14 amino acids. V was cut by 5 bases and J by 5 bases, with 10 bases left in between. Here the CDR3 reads CASSPLLNNSPLHF. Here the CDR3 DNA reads TGTGCCAGCAGCCCGCTCCTAAATAATTCACCCCTCCACTTT.

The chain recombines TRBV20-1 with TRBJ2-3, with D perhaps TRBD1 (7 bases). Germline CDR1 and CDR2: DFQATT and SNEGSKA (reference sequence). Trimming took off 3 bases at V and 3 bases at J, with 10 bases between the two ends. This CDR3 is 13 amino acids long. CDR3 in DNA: TGCAGTGCTAGTTCAGGGGGGACAGATACGCAGTATTTT. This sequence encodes CSASSGGTDTQYF.

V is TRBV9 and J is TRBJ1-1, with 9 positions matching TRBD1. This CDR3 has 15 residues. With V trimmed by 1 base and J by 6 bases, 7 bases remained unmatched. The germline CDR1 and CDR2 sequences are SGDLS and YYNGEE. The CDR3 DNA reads TGTGCCAGCAGCGTACTGGACAGGGGTGGTTCTGAAGCTTTCTTT. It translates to CASSVLDRGGSEAFF.

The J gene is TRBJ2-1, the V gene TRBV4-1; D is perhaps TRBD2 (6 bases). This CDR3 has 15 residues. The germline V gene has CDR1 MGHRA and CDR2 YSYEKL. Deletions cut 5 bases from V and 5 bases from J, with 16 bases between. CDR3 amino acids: CASSVSGLGDNEQFF. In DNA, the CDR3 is TGCGCCAGCAGCGTTAGCGGTCTGGGAGACAATGAGCAGTTCTTC.

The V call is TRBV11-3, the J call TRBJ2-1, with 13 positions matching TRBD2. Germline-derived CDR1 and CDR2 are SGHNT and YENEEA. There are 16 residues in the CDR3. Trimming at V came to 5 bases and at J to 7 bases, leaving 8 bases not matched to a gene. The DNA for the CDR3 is TGTGCCAGCAGCCCCCGGACTAGCGGGAGTCAAAATGAGCAGTTCTTC. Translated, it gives CASSPRTSGSQNEQFF. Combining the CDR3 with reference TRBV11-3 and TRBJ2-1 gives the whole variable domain EAGVVQSPRYKIIEKKQPVAFWCNPISGHNTLYWYLQNLGQGPELLIRYENEEAVDDSQLPKDRFSAERLKGVDSTLKIQPAELGDSAVYLCASSPRTSGSQNEQFFGPGTRLTVL.

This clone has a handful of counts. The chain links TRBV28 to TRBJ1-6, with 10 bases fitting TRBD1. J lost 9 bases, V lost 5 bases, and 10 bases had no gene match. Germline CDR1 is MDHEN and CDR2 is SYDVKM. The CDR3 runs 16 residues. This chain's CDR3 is CASSPPFGTGASPLHF. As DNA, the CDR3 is TGTGCCAGCAGTCCACCTTTCGGGACAGGGGCTTCACCCCTCCACTTT. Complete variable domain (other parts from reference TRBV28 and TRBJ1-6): DVKVTQSSRYLVKRTGEKVFLECVQDMDHENMFWYRQDPGLGLRLIYFSYDVKMKEKGDIPEGYSVSREKKERFSLILESASTNQTSMYLCASSPPFGTGASPLHFGNGTRLTVT.

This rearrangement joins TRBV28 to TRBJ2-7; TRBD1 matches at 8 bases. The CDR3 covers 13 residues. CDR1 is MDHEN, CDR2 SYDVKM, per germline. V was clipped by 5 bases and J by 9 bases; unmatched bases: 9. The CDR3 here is CASSPQDRDTQYF. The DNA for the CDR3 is TGTGCCAGCAGTCCCCAGGACAGGGACACGCAGTACTTC.

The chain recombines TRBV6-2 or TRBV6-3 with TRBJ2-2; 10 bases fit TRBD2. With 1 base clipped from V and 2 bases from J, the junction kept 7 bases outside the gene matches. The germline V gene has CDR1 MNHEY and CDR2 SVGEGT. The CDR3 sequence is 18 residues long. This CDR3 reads CASSYLPAGGYNTGELFF. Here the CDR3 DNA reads TGTGCCAGCAGTTACTTGCCAGCGGGAGGGTATAACACCGGGGAGCTGTTTTTT.

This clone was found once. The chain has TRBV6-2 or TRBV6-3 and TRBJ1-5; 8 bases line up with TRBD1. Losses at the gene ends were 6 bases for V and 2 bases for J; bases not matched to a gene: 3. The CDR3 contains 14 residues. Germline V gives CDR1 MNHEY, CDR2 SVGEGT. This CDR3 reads CASSQTGGNQPQHF. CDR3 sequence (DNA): TGTGCCAGCAGCCAGACAGGGGGCAATCAGCCCCAGCATTTT.

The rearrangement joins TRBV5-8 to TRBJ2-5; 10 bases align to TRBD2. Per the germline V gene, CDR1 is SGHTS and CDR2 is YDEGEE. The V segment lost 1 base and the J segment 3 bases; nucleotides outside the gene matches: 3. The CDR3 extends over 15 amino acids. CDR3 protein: CASSLTSGMEETQYF. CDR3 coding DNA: TGTGCCAGCAGCTTGACTAGCGGGATGGAAGAGACCCAGTACTTC.

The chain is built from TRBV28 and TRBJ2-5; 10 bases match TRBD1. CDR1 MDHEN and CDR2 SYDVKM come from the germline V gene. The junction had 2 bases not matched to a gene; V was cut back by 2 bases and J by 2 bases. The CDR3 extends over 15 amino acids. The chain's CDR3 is CASSLPGQGQETQYF. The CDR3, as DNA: TGTGCCAGCAGTTTACCGGGACAGGGGCAAGAGACCCAGTACTTC.

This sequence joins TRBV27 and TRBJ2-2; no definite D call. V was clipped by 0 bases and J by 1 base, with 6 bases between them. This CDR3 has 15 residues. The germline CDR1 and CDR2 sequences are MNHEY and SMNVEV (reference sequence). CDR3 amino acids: CASSLSFRNTGELFF. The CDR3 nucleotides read TGTGCCAGCAGTTTATCGTTTCGGAACACCGGGGAGCTGTTTTTT.

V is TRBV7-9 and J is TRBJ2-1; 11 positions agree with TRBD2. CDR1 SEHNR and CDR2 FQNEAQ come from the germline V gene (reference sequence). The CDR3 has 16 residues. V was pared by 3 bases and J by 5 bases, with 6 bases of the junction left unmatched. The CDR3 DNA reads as TGTGCCAGCAGCTTCAGTCTAGCGGGAGGCGACAATGAGCAGTTCTTC. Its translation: CASSFSLAGGDNEQFF. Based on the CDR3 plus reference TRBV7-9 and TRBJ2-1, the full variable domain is DTGVSQNPRHKITKRGQNVTFRCDPISEHNRLYWYRQTLGQGPEFLTYFQNEAQLEKSRLLSDRFSAERPKGSFSTLEIQRTEQGDSAMYLCASSFSLAGGDNEQFFGPGTRLTVL.

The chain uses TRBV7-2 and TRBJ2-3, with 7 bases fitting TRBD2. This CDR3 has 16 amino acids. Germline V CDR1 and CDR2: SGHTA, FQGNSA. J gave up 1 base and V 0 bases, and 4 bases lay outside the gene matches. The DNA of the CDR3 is TGTGCCAGCAGCTTAGCGGGAGGGATACGCACAGATACGCAGTATTTT. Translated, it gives CASSLAGGIRTDTQYF. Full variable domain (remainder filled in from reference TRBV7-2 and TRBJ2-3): GAGVSQSPSNKVTEKGKDVELRCDPISGHTALYWYRQSLGQGLEFLIYFQGNSAPDKSGLPSDRFSAERTGGSVSTLTIQRTQQEDSAVYLCASSLAGGIRTDTQYFGPGTRLTVL.

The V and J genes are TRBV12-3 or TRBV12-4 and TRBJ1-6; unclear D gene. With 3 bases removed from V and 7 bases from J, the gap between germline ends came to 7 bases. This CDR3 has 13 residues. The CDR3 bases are TGTGCCAGCAGTTTTACAGAGAATTCACCCCTCCACTTT. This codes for CASSFTENSPLHF.

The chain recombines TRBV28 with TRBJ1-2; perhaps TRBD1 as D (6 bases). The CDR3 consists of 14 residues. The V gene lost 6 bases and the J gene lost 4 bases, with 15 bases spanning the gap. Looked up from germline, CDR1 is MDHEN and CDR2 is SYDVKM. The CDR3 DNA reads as TGTGCCAGCAGGACAGGAGAAGGCGTCTATGGCTACACCTTC. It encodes CASRTGEGVYGYTF.

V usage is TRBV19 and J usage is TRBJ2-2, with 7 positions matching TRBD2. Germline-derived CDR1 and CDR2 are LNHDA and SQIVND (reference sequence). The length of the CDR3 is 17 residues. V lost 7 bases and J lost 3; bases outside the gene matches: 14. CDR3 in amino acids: CASKGGRVSRDTGELFF. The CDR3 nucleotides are TGTGCCAGTAAAGGCGGGAGAGTGAGTCGCGACACCGGGGAGCTGTTTTTT. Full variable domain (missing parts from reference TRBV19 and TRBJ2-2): DGGITQSPKYLFRKEGQNVTLSCEQNLNHDAMYWYRQDPGQGLRLIYYSQIVNDFQKGDIAEGYSVSREKKESFPLTVTSAQKNPTAFYLCASKGGRVSRDTGELFFGEGSRLTVL.

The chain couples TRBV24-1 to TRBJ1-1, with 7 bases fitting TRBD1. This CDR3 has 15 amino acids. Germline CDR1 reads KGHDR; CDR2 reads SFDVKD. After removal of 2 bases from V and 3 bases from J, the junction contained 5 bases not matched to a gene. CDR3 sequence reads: CATSDSRGRHTEAFF. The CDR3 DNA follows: TGTGCCACCAGTGATTCAAGGGGGCGTCACACTGAAGCTTTCTTT.